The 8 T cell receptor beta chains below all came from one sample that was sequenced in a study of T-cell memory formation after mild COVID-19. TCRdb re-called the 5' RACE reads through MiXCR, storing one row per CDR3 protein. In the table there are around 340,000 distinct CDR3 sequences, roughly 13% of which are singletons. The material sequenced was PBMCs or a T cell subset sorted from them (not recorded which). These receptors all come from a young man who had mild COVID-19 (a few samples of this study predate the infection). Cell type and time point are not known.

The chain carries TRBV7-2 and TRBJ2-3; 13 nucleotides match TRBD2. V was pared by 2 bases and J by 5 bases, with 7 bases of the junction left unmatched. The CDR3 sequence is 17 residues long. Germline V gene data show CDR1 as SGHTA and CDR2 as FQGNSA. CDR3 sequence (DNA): TGTGCCAGCAGCTTACCACTAGCGGGGGGGCGTATAGATACGCAGTATTTT. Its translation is CASSLPLAGGRIDTQYF.

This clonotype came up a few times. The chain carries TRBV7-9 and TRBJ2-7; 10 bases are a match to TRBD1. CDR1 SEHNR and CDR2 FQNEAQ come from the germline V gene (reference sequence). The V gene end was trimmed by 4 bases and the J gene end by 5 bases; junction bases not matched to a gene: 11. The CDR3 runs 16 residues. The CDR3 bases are TGTGCCAGCAGCTCAGCTCCCGTGACAGGGGGCAACGAGCAGTACTTC. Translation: CASSSAPVTGGNEQYF.

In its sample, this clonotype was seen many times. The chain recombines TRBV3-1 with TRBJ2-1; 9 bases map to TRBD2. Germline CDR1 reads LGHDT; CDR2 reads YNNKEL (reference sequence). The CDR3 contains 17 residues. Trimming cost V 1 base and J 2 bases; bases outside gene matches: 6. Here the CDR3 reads CASSQASSGGTYNEQFF. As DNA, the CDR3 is TGTGCCAGCAGCCAAGCGAGTAGCGGGGGCACCTACAATGAGCAGTTCTTC.

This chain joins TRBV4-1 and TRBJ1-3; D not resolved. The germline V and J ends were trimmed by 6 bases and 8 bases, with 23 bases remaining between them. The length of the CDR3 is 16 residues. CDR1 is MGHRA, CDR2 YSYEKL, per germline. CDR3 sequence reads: CASRGFRRETGDTIYF. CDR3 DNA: TGCGCCAGCAGGGGCTTTCGGAGGGAGACCGGAGACACCATATATTTT.

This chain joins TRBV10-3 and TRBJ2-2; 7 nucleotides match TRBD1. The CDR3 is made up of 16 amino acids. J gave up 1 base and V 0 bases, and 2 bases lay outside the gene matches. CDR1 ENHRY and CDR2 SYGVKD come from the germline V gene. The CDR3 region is CAISESGQWNTGELFF. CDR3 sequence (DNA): TGTGCCATCAGTGAGTCGGGACAGTGGAACACCGGGGAGCTGTTTTTT.

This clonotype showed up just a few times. In DNA form, the CDR3 reads TGCGCCAGCAGCGTAGGGACAGATTCACCCCTCCACTTT. Residues: CASSVGTDSPLHF. The chain combines TRBV5-1 with TRBJ1-6; 7 bases match TRBD1. With V trimmed by 4 bases and J by 8 bases, 3 bases remained unmatched. The germline V gene encodes CDR1 SGHRS and CDR2 YFSETQ. This CDR3 has 13 residues.

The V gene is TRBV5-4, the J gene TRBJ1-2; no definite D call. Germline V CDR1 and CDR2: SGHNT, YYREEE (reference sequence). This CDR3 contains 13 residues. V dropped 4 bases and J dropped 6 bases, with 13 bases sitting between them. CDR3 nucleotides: TGTGCCAGCAGCCCCGAGAGGGTAGATGGCTACACCTTC. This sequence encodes CASSPERVDGYTF.

The CDR3 DNA reads TGTGCCAGCAGCGAGACAGTATCCGTCAGCGAGCAGTACTTC. It translates to CASSETVSVSEQYF. The J gene is TRBJ2-7, the V gene TRBV9; D is possibly TRBD1 (5 bases). The V and J ends lost 3 bases and 6 bases respectively, with 16 bases between them. Looked up from germline, CDR1 is SGDLS and CDR2 is YYNGEE. The CDR3 runs 14 residues.